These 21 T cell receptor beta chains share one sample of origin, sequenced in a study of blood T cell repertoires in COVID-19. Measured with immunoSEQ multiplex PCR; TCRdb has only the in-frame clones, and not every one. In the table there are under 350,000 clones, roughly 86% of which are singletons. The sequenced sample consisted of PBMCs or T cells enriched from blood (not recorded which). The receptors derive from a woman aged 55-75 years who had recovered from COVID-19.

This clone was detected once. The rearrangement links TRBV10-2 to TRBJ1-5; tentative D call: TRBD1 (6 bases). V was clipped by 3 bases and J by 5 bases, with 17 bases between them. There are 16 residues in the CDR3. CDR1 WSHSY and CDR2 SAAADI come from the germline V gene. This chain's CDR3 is CASSEGTQLFHQPQHF. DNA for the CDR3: TGCGCCAGCAGTGAAGGGACACAACTTTTCCATCAGCCCCAGCATTTT.

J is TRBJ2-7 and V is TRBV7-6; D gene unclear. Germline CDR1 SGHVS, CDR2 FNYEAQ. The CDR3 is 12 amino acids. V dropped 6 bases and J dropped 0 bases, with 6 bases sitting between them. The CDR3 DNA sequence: TGTGCCAGCAGTAAAAACTCCTACGAGCAGTACTTC. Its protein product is CASSKNSYEQYF.

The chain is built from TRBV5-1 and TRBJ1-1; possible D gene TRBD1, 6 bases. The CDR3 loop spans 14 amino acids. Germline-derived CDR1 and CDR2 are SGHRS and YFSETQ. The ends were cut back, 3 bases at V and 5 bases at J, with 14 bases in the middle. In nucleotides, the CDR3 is TGCGCCAGCAGCTCTCCAGACAGGTCTACTGAAGCTTTCTTT. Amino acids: CASSSPDRSTEAFF.

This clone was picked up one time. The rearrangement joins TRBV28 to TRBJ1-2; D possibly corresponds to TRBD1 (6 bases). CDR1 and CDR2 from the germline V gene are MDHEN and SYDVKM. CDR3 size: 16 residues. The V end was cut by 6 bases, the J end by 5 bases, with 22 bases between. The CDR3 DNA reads TGTGCCAGCAGCCGGGGCGGGGGGCCGATCCTTTATGGCTACACCTTC. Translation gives CASSRGGGPILYGYTF.

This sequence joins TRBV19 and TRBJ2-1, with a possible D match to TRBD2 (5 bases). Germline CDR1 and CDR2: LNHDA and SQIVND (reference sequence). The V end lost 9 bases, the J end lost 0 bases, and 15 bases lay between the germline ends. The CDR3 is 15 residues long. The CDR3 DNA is TGTGCCAGCACCCGACCCGGACTCTCCTACAATGAGCAGTTCTTC. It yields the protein CASTRPGLSYNEQFF.

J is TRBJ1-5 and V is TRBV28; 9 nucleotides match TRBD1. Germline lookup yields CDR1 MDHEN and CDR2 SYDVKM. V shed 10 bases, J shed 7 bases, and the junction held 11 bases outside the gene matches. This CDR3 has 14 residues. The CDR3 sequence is CATGGGQGTQPQHF. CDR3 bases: TGTGCCACCGGGGGGGGACAGGGCACACAGCCCCAGCATTTT.

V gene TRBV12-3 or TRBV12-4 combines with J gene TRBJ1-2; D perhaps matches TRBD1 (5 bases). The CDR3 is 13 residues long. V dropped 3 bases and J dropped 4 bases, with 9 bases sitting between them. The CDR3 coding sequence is TGTGCCAGCAGTTTCCAGGACATCTATGGCTACACCTTC. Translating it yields CASSFQDIYGYTF.

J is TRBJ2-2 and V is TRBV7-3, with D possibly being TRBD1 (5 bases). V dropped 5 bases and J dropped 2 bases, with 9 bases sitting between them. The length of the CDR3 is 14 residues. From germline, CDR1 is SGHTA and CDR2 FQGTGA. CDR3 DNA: TGTGCCAGCAGCCCGACAGCAAACACCGGGGAGCTGTTTTTT. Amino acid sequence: CASSPTANTGELFF.

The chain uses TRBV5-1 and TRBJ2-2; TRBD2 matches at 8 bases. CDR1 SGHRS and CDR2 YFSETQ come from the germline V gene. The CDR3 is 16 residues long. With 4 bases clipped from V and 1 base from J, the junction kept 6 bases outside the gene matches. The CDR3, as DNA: TGCGCCAGCAGCCTCACACTAGCGGAGAACACCGGGGAGCTGTTTTTT. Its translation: CASSLTLAENTGELFF.

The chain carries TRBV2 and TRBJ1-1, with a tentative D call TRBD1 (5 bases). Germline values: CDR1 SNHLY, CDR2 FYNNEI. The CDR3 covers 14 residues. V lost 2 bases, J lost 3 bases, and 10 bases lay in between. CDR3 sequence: CASSEQGGDTEAFF. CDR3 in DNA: TGTGCCAGCAGTGAACAGGGTGGTGACACTGAAGCTTTCTTT.

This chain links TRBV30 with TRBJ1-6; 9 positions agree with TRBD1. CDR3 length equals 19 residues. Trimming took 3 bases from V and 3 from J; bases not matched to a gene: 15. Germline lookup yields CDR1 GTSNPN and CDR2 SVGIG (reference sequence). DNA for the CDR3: TGTGCCTGGAGAACTACAGGGGGCGCGAGCGTGAACTATAATTCACCCCTCCACTTT. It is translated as CAWRTTGGASVNYNSPLHF.

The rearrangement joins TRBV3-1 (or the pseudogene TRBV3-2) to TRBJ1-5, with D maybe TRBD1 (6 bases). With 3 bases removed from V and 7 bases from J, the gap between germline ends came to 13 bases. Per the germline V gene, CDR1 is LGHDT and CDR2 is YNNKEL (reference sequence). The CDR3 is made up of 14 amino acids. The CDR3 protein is CASSQNRVQQPQHF. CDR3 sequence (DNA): TGTGCCAGCAGCCAGAACAGGGTGCAACAGCCCCAGCATTTT.

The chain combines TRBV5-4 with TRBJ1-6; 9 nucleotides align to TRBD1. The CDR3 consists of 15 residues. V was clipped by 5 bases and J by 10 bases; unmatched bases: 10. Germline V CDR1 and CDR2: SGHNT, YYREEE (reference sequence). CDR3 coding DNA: TGTGCCAGCAGTTTCGGGACAGGGTTAATATCACCCCTCCACTTT. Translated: CASSFGTGLISPLHF.

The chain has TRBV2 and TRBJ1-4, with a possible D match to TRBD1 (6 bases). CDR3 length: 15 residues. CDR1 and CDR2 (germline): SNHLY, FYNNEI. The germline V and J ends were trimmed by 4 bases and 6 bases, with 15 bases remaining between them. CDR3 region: CASSALTGTDEKLFF. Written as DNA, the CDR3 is TGTGCCAGCAGTGCTCTCACAGGGACCGATGAAAAACTGTTTTTT. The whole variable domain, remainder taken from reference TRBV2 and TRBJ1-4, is EPEVTQTPSHQVTQMGQEVILRCVPISNHLYFYWYRQILGQKVEFLVSFYNNEISEKSEIFDDQFSVERPDGSNFTLKIRSTKLEDSAMYFCASSALTGTDEKLFFGSGTQLSVL.

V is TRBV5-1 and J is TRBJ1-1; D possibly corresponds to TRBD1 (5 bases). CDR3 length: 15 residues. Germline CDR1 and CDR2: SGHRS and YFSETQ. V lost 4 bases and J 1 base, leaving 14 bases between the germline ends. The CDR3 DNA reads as TGCGCCAGCAGCGCTTGGGATAGGGGGAACACTGAAGCTTTCTTT. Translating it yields CASSAWDRGNTEAFF.

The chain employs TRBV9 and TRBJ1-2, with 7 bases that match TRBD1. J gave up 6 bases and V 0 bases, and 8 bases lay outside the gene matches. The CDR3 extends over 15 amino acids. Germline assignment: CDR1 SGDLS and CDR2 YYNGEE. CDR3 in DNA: TGTGCCAGCAGCGTAGTTAGCCAGGGGGTGGATGGCTACACCTTC. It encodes CASSVVSQGVDGYTF.

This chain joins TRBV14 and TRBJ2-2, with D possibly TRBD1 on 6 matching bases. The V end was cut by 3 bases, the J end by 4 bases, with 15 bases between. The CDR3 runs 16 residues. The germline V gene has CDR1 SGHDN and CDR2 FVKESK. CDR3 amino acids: CASSHRQVLGTGELFF. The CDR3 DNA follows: TGTGCCAGCAGCCACCGACAGGTTCTGGGCACCGGGGAGCTGTTTTTT.

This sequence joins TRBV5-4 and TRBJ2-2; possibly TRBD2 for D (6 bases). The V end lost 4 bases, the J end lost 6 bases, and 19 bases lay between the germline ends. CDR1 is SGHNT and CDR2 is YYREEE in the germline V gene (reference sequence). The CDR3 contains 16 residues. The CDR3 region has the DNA TGTGCCAGCAGCCCCCCGGGGGAATATTCTCCCGGGGAGCTGTTTTTT. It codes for CASSPPGEYSPGELFF.

CDR3 nucleotides: TGCAGCTCGAGGACGGACATAAGCACAGATACGCAGTATTTT. Amino acids: CSSRTDISTDTQYF. The J gene is TRBJ2-3, the V gene TRBV29-1; a weak D match, TRBD1 (5 bases). V lost 8 bases and J lost 0, with 15 bases in between. The CDR3 consists of 14 residues. Germline lookup yields CDR1 SQVTM and CDR2 ANQGSEA.

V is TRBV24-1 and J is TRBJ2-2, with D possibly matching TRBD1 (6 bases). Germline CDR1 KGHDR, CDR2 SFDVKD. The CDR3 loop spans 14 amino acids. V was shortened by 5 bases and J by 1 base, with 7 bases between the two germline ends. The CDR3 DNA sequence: TGTGCCACCAGTGGGGGGCTGAACACCGGGGAGCTGTTTTTT. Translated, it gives CATSGGLNTGELFF.

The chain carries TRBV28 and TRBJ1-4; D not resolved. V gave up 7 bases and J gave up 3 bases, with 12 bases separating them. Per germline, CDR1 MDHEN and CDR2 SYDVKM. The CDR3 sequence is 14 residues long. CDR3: CASTRLGANEKLFF. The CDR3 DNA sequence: TGTGCCAGCACCCGACTGGGAGCTAATGAAAAACTGTTTTTT. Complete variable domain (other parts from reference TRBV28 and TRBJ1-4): DVKVTQSSRYLVKRTGEKVFLECVQDMDHENMFWYRQDPGLGLRLIYFSYDVKMKEKGDIPEGYSVSREKKERFSLILESASTNQTSMYLCASTRLGANEKLFFGSGTQLSVL.